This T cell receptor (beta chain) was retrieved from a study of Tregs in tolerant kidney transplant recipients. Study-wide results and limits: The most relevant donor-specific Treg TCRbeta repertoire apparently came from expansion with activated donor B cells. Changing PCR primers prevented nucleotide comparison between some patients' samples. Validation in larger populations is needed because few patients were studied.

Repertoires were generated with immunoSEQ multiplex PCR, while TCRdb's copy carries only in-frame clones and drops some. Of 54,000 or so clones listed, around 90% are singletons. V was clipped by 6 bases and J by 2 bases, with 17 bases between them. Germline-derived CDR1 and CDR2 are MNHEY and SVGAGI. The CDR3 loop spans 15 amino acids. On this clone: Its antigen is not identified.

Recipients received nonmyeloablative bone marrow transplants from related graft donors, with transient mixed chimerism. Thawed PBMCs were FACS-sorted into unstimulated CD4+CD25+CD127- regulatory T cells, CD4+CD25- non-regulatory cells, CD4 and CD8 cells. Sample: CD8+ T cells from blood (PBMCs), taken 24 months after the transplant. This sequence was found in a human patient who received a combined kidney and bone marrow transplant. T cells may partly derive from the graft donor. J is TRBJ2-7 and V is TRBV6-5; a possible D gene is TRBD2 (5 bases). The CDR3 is CASSPLRASTYEQYF. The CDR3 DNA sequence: TGTGCCAGCAGCCCCCTGCGGGCCAGTACCTACGAGCAGTACTTC.